Below, 5 T cell receptor beta chains from the same sample are listed, as sequenced in a study of blood T cell repertoires in COVID-19. TCRdb keeps only in-frame clones here, not all; method: immunoSEQ multiplex PCR. The table includes hundreds of thousands of clones, 87% detected once. The sequenced sample consisted of PBMCs or T cells enriched from blood (not recorded which). These receptor sequences come from a woman aged 18-29 years who had recovered from COVID-19.

The chain employs TRBV6-2 or TRBV6-3 and TRBJ2-3, with a possible D match to TRBD2 (5 bases). The germline gives CDR1 MNHEY, CDR2 SVGEGT. The CDR3 length is 16 residues. Trimming removed 5 bases from V and 2 bases from J, with 17 bases in between. CDR3 nucleotides: TGTGCCAGCAGTCCCCAAGATCTAGCATACACAGATACGCAGTATTTT. Amino acid sequence: CASSPQDLAYTDTQYF.

The gene calls are TRBV27 and TRBJ2-5; TRBD2 is a possible D gene (6 bases). The V and J ends lost 5 bases and 5 bases respectively, with 24 bases between them. The germline CDR1 and CDR2 sequences are MNHEY and SMNVEV (reference sequence). CDR3 length equals 17 residues. CDR3: CASSTILPGVRAETQYF. CDR3 in DNA: TGTGCCAGCAGTACGATACTTCCGGGGGTTCGTGCGGAGACCCAGTACTTC.

CDR3 loop: CASSQGQGFSGNTIYF. The CDR3 region has the DNA TGTGCCAGCAGCCAAGGACAGGGATTCTCTGGAAACACCATATATTTT. The chain employs TRBV14 and TRBJ1-3, with 7 bases that match TRBD1. Germline CDR1 SGHDN, CDR2 FVKESK. Trimming at V came to 1 base and at J to 0 bases, leaving 3 bases not matched to a gene. This CDR3 spans 16 amino acids.

This chain links TRBV5-1 with TRBJ1-5; D is ambiguous. V lost 6 bases to trimming and J lost 5 bases, with 24 bases between them. Germline V gene lookup returns CDR1 SGHRS and CDR2 YFSETQ. This CDR3 comprises 17 residues. The CDR3 coding sequence is TGCGCCAGCACCCTGGGGAGAGCGGTGCACGGGGATCAGCCCCAGCATTTT. This sequence encodes CASTLGRAVHGDQPQHF.

This chain joins TRBV29-1 and TRBJ1-2; D not resolved. The germline V gene has CDR1 SQVTM and CDR2 ANQGSEA. CDR3 length: 16 residues. V was shortened by 4 bases and J by 4 bases, with 22 bases between the two germline ends. The CDR3 DNA is TGCAGCGTTGGAGCTGCCCGGGAGGGCTGGGGCTATGGCTACACCTTC. It specifies CSVGAAREGWGYGYTF.